This section outlines one T cell receptor (beta chain) sequence together with its context. Cohort placement rested on clinical history that participants reported themselves. Among Cohort 3 donors, those recovered had two negative PCRs, clearance, or symptom resolution. This specimen comes from a study of blood T cell repertoires in COVID-19. Study details: Spain, Italy and the United States supplied samples that represented acute and convalescent COVID-19. PBMCs, B-cell-depleted T cells, or T cells were the source of the cDNA or gDNA that made up the material.

Trimming removed 0 bases from V and 6 bases from J, with 10 bases in between. CDR1 is SGHRS and CDR2 is YFSETQ in the germline V gene. CDR3 length: 14 residues. Using immunoSEQ multiplex PCR, the repertoire was profiled, and TCRdb retains in-frame clones only, with some absent. The sample records about 170,000 clones, around 89% being singletons. The sequence derives from a young woman who had recovered from COVID-19. This chain connects TRBV5-1 to TRBJ2-1; unclear D gene. Sequencing was done on a sample of PBMCs or T cells enriched from blood (not recorded which). The CDR3 bases are TGCGCCAGCAGCTTGGCCCGAGTAAGCAATGAGCAGTTCTTC. Encoded protein: CASSLARVSNEQFF.